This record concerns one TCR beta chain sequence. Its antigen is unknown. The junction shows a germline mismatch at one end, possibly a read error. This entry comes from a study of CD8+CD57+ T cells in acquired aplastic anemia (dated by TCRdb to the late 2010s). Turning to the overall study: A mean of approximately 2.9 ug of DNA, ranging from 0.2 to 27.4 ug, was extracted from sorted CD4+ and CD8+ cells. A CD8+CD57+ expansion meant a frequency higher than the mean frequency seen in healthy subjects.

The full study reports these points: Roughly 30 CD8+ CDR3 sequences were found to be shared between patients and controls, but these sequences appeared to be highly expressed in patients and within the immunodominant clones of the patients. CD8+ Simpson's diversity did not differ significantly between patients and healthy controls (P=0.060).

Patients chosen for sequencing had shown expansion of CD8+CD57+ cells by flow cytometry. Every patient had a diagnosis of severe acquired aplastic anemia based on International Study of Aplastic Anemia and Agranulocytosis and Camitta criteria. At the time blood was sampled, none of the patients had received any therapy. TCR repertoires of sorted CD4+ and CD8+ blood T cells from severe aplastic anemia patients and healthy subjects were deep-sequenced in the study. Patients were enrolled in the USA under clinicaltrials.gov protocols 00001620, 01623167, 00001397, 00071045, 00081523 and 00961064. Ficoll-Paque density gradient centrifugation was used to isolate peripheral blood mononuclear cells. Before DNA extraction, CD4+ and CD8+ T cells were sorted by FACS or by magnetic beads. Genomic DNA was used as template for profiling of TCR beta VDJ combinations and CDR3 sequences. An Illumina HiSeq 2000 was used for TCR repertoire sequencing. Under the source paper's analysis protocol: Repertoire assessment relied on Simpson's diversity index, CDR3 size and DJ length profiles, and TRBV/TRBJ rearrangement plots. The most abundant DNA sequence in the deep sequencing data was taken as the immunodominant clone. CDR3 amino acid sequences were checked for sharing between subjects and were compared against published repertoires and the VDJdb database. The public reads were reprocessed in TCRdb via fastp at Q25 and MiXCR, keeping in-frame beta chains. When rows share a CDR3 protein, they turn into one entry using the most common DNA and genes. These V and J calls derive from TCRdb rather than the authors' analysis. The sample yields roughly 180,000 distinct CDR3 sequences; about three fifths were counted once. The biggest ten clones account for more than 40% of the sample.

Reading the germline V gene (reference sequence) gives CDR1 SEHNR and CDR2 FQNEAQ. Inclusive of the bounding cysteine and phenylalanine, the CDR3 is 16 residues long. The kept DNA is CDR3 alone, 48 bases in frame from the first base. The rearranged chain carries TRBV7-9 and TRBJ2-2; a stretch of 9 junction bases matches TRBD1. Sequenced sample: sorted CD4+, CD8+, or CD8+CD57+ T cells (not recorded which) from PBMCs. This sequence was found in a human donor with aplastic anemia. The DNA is TGCGCCAGCAGCCACCGACTACAGGGGGCAGCCGGGGAGCTGTTTTTT. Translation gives CASSHRLQGAAGELFF.